This is a list of T cell receptor beta chains from one sample in a study of Ad26.COV2.S vaccination and SARS-CoV-2 variants. Clones were read by immunoSEQ multiplex PCR, and TCRdb kept only the in-frame ones, dropping some. The sample has about 350,000 clones, approximately 86% seen once. The starting material was peripheral blood, obtained in a trial of Ad26.COV2.S vaccine versus placebo. These receptors were obtained from a person between 18 and 59 years old who received the Ad26.COV2.S COVID-19 vaccine or a placebo. Each CDR3 is given with its conserved first and last residue. The D gene is left open where the match is weak. For some rows the clone size is stated as once, few or many, or as a class when expanded; others skip it.

v_gene,abundance,j_gene,d_gene,CDR3nt,CDR3aa
TRBV30,NA,TRBJ2-5,NA,TGTGCCTGGCAGACAGGAGGGGAGACCCAGTACTTC,CAWQTGGETQYF
TRBV2,NA,TRBJ2-5,TRBD1,TGTGCCAGCAGTGGGGACAGGACAGGGGACCAAGAGACCCAGTACTTC,CASSGDRTGDQETQYF
TRBV4-1,NA,TRBJ2-7,NA,TGCGCCAGCAGCCAAGCCTCAGAGTCTTACGAGCAGTACTTC,CASSQASESYEQYF
TRBV4-1,NA,TRBJ2-5,NA,TGCGCCAGCAGCCCCCTCATGGGACACGGAGGGGGAGAGACCCAGTACTTC,CASSPLMGHGGGETQYF
TRBV9,NA,TRBJ2-6,NA,TGTGCCAGCAGCGTACTAGGGGGGGCCAACGTCCTGACTTTC,CASSVLGGANVLTF
TRBV5-4,few,TRBJ1-6,TRBD1,TGTGCCAGCAGCTCGACAGGGACCAATTCACCCCTCCACTTT,CASSSTGTNSPLHF
TRBV7-9,NA,TRBJ1-2,NA,TGTGCCAGCAGCTTAGAGACAGTTTATGGCTACACCTTC,CASSLETVYGYTF
TRBV7-3,NA,TRBJ2-1,TRBD2,TGTGCCAGCAGCAATGGACTAGCGGGATGGGATGAGCAGTTCTTC,CASSNGLAGWDEQFF
TRBV7-7,NA,TRBJ2-3,NA,TGTGCCAGCAGCTTAGGACAGCGCACAGATACGCAGTATTTT,CASSLGQRTDTQYF
TRBV12-3/TRBV12-4,NA,TRBJ2-4,TRBD1,TGTGCCAGCAGGAAGACAGGGTTTCAGTACTTC,CASRKTGFQYF
TRBV5-6,NA,TRBJ2-1,NA,TGTGCCAGCAGCTTGGCGATCAGGACCACTTACAATGAGCAGTTCTTC,CASSLAIRTTYNEQFF
TRBV27,NA,TRBJ1-2,NA,TGTGCCAGCAGGGGAGGGGTCTATGGCTACACCTTC,CASRGGVYGYTF
TRBV11-2,NA,TRBJ2-2,NA,TGTGCCAGCAGCTTAGGCGGACAGTACGGGGAGCTGTTTTTT,CASSLGGQYGELFF
TRBV5-1,few,TRBJ2-2,NA,TGCGCCAGCAGCTTTACGCCAGAGAACACCGGGGAGCTGTTTTTT,CASSFTPENTGELFF
TRBV27,NA,TRBJ2-1,NA,TGTGCCAGCAGTTCGCGTCCCTCTAGCAATGAGCAGTTCTTC,CASSSRPSSNEQFF
TRBV6-4,NA,TRBJ2-1,TRBD1,TGTGCCAGCAGTGAAGGACAGGGTCGATACAATGAGCAGTTCTTC,CASSEGQGRYNEQFF
TRBV6-5,NA,TRBJ2-3,NA,TGTGCCAGCAGTCGGTCCCCCGCAGATACGCAGTATTTT,CASSRSPADTQYF
TRBV7-6,NA,TRBJ1-2,NA,TGTGCCAGCAGTGAAGTAGGTTTGGACTATGGCTACACCTTC,CASSEVGLDYGYTF
TRBV7-2,NA,TRBJ1-2,NA,TGTGCCAGCAGCTCACAGGGCCTAGCGCCAGGCTATGGCTACACCTTC,CASSSQGLAPGYGYTF
TRBV24-1,NA,TRBJ2-1,NA,TGTGCCACCAGTGACATCGTTAAGGATGAGCAGTTCTTC,CATSDIVKDEQFF
TRBV28,once,TRBJ2-7,NA,TGTGCCAGCCGACTACAGGAAGCCCTCTCCTACGAGCAGTACTTC,CASRLQEALSYEQYF
TRBV5-1,NA,TRBJ2-2,TRBD1,TGCGCCAGCAGCTGGGACAGGGCTGTCGGTGAGCTGTTTTTT,CASSWDRAVGELFF
TRBV30,few,TRBJ1-6,NA,TGTGCCTGGAGTCGGGGACTGGGGAATTCACCCCTCCACTTT,CAWSRGLGNSPLHF
TRBV27,NA,TRBJ2-1,TRBD1,TGTGCCAGCAGTCCAAGGGGGCGCGAGACCTACAATGAGCAGTTCTTC,CASSPRGRETYNEQFF
TRBV3-1/TRBV3-2,NA,TRBJ2-5,NA,TGTGCCAGCAGCTTCTCCACCGGGGAGAAAGAGACCCAGTACTTC,CASSFSTGEKETQYF
TRBV12-5,NA,TRBJ1-5,NA,TGTGCTAGTGGTCCCTACCCCAGGGACTTAGAGAATCAGCCCCAGCATTTT,CASGPYPRDLENQPQHF
TRBV5-1,NA,TRBJ2-7,TRBD1,TGCGCCAGCAGCTTGGGAGGGACAGGGATCTACGAGCAGTACTTC,CASSLGGTGIYEQYF
TRBV27,few,TRBJ2-7,NA,TGTGCCAGCAGTTTGACAGGTTTCTACGAGCAGTACTTC,CASSLTGFYEQYF
TRBV7-2,once,TRBJ2-3,NA,TGTGCCAGCAGCTTAACGTCTCAGGGCACAGATACGCAGTATTTT,CASSLTSQGTDTQYF
TRBV4-3,NA,TRBJ1-4,NA,TGCGCCAGCAGGACTTCCGGACGTAATAATGAAAAACTGTTTTTT,CASRTSGRNNEKLFF
TRBV5-6,NA,TRBJ1-2,TRBD1,TGTGCCAGCAGCTCCCCAAAGGGGGCGCAGGGCTACACCTTC,CASSSPKGAQGYTF
TRBV18,once,TRBJ1-1,NA,TGTGCCAGCTCACCAGGGGCGAACACTGAAGCTTTCTTT,CASSPGANTEAFF
TRBV7-9,NA,TRBJ1-4,NA,TGTGCCAGCAGCTTAGTAGTAGGGGATTCCCGAAGAGAAAAACTGTTTTTT,CASSLVVGDSRREKLFF
TRBV5-8,NA,TRBJ2-1,NA,TGTGCCAGCAGCTTGGAAGGTAATTTCAACAATGAGCAGTTCTTC,CASSLEGNFNNEQFF
TRBV28,NA,TRBJ2-6,TRBD1,TGTGCCAGCGGAACGGACAGGGGAACTGGGGCCAACGTCCTGACTTTC,CASGTDRGTGANVLTF
TRBV9,NA,TRBJ1-4,TRBD1,TGTGCCAGCAGCGTAGGAGGGACAGCTAATGAAAAACTGTTTTTT,CASSVGGTANEKLFF
TRBV5-1,NA,TRBJ1-5,TRBD1,TGCGCCAGCAGCTTGTCGACAGGGACCAATCAGCCCCAGCATTTT,CASSLSTGTNQPQHF
TRBV5-6,NA,TRBJ2-1,NA,TGTGCCAGCAGCTTGGGTAGGCCCGGCGATGAGCAGTTCTTC,CASSLGRPGDEQFF
TRBV18,NA,TRBJ1-2,NA,TGTGCCAGCTCCCTCGGGGCCCCCTATGGCTACACCTTC,CASSLGAPYGYTF
TRBV29-1,NA,TRBJ2-5,TRBD2,TGCAGCGGGGCTAGCGGGATCTTGGAGACCCAGTACTTC,CSGASGILETQYF
TRBV4-1,NA,TRBJ2-5,TRBD1,TGCGCCAGCAGTCGTACCCCGGGACAGATAGAGACCCAGTACTTC,CASSRTPGQIETQYF